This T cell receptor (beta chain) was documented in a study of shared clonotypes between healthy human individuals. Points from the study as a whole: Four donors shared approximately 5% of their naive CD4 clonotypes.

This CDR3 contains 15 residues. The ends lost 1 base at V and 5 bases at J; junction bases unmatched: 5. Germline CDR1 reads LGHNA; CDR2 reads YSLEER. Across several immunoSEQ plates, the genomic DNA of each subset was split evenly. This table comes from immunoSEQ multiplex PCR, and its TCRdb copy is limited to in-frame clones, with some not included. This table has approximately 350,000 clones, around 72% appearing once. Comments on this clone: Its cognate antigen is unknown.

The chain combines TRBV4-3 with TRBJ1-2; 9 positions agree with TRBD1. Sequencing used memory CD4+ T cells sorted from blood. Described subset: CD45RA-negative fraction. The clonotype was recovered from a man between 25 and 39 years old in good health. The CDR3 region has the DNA TGCGCCAGCAGCCAAGGTCTGGGGACAGGGTATGGCTACACCTTC. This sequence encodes CASSQGLGTGYGYTF.